The clone carrying this T cell receptor (beta chain) has ten or more counts. Described time point: patch test 2, 6 weeks after DPC sensitization. Treatment specified: therapeutic diphenylcyclopropenone sensitization with weekly scalp DPC. This specimen belongs to a study of human T cells and chemical hapten exposure. Whole-study context: Patches with 0.01% DPC went on the upper back, and the tests were read at 6 days. A mostly female patient group had alopecia areata, totalis or universalis.

The CDR3 extends over 11 amino acids. With 3 bases removed from V and 9 bases from J, the gap between germline ends came to 7 bases. Germline V gives CDR1 MNHEY, CDR2 SMNVEV (reference sequence). Within the library, unique molecular identifiers were attached to each individual cDNA molecule. TCRdb reprocessed the RACE reads with MiXCR, giving one entry per CDR3 protein. The sample includes a few hundred thousand distinct CDR3 sequences, around 6% of them seen just once. The rearrangement uses TRBV27 and TRBJ2-3; D is unclear. The sequencing here drew on whole blood, taken in connection with sensitization to the hapten diphenylcyclopropenone (DPC). The receptor's source is a woman under 30 with alopecia areata. Some clones in this sample may be carry-over from other donors' samples. CDR3 DNA: TGTGCCAGCAGTTTCGGTCGAACGCAGTATTTT. It specifies CASSFGRTQYF.